The source of this TCR beta chain is a study of blood T cell repertoires in COVID-19. In the study overall: Nucleic acid was either cDNA or gDNA, and it came from T cells, B-cell-depleted T cells, or PBMCs.

This CDR3 comprises 13 residues. Losses at the gene ends were 4 bases for V and 5 bases for J; bases not matched to a gene: 2. From germline, CDR1 is SGHTA and CDR2 FQGNSA. Original processing notes: Amplification with reference gene primers provided the estimates of nucleated cell counts. Generated by immunoSEQ multiplex PCR, the TCRdb table keeps only in-frame clones and is missing some. From that table come the V and J calls and clone size; the DNA was used to work out D and trimming. This table holds about 200,000 clones, 75% to 90% found once. The receptor was isolated from a man in his forties or fifties with acute or convalescent COVID-19. This chain uses TRBV7-2 with TRBJ2-5; TRBD1 aligns across 9 bases. The sample was peripheral blood. CDR3 protein: CASSSGQGETQYF. The CDR3 DNA follows: TGTGCCAGCAGCTCCGGACAGGGGGAGACCCAGTACTTC.